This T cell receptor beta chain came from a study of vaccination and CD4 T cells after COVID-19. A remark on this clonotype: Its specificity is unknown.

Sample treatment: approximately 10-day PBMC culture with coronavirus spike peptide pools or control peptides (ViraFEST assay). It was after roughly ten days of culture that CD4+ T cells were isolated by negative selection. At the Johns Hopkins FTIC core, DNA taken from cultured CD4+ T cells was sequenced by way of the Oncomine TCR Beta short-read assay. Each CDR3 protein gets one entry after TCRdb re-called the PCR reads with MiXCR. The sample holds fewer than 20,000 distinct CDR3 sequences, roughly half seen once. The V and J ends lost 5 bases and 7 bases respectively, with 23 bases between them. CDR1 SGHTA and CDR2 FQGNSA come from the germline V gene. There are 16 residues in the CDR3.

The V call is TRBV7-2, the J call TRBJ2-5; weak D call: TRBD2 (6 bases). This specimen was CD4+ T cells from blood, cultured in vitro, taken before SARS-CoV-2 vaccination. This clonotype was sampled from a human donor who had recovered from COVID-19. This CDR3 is CASSTQIGRGSGTQYF. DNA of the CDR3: TGTGCCAGCAGCACACAAATCGGGCGGGGCTCAGGGACCCAGTACTTC.